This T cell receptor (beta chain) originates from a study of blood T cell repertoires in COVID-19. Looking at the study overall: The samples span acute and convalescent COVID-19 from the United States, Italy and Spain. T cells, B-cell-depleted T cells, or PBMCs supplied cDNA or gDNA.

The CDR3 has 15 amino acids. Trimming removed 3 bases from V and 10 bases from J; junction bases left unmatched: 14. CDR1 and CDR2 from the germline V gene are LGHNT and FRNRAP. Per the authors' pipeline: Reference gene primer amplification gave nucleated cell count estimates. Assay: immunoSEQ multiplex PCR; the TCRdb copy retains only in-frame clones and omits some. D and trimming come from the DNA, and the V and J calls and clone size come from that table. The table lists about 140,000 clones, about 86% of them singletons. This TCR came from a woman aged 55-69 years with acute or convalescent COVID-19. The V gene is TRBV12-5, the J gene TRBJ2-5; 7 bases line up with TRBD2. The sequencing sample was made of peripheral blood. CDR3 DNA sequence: TGTGCTAGTGGTTTACGGGGGAGGGCCTCGGGTGGCCAGTACTTC. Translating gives CASGLRGRASGGQYF.